The T cell receptor (beta chain) described here comes from a study of blood T cell repertoires in COVID-19. As for the study in general: From the United States, Italy and Spain came samples of acute and convalescent COVID-19. The cDNA or gDNA used as material had been derived from T cells, B-cell-depleted T cells, or PBMCs.

This clone was counted once. V was clipped by 2 bases and J by 0 bases, with 7 bases between them. This CDR3 contains 15 residues. Germline lookup yields CDR1 MNHEY and CDR2 SVGAGI. Methods used by the authors: Estimates of nucleated cell counts were drawn from the amplification of reference gene primers. The repertoire was sequenced with immunoSEQ multiplex PCR; TCRdb's copy has only in-frame clones and lacks some. The V and J calls and clone size were taken over from that table, and D and trimming were inferred from the DNA. The repertoire has about 52,000 clones, more than 80% of them found once; the top ten carry 16%.

The TCR comes from a human donor in a cohort sampled during active COVID-19. The sequencing sample was made of peripheral blood. The V and J genes are TRBV6-5 and TRBJ2-2; possibly TRBD1 for D (5 bases). CDR3 DNA: TGTGCCAGCAGTTACGTGACAGCGAACACCGGGGAGCTGTTTTTT. Protein product: CASSYVTANTGELFF.